Each of the 20 T cell receptor beta chains below was sequenced from the same sample in a study of blood T cells in healthy people across ages. Combining a sample-barcoded 5' primer with a J-beta primer mix, a second PCR ran for 7 to 11 cycles. TCRdb re-called the 5' RACE reads through MiXCR, storing one row per CDR3 protein. This repertoire shows about 1,000,000 distinct CDR3 sequences, less than 50% found once; its top ten account for under 20%. The sequenced sample was blood. The receptors stem from a woman aged 60-75 years in good health.

CDR3 protein: CASSQDQTDTQYF. The CDR3 DNA is TGTGCCAGCAGCCAAGATCAAACAGATACGCAGTATTTT. V and J are TRBV4-2 and TRBJ2-3; no clear D gene. The germline V gene encodes CDR1 LGHNA and CDR2 YNFKEQ. V shed 0 bases and J shed 3 bases, with 4 bases lying between them. This CDR3 is 13 amino acids long.

The chain joins TRBV7-2 to TRBJ2-2; 10 bases fit TRBD2. V was clipped by 1 base and J by 6 bases; unmatched bases: 8. Per the germline V gene, CDR1 is SGHTA and CDR2 is FQGNSA. This CDR3 is 17 amino acids long. CDR3 sequence reads: CASSLGQAGGPAGELFF. The CDR3 region has the DNA TGTGCCAGCAGCTTAGGGCAAGCGGGAGGGCCCGCCGGGGAGCTGTTTTTT.

This clonotype was counted many times. CDR3 amino acids: CASSPGTPTDTQYF. As DNA, the CDR3 is TGTGCCAGCAGCCCCGGGACTCCAACAGATACGCAGTATTTT. This rearrangement joins TRBV7-9 to TRBJ2-3; D may be TRBD2 (6 bases). The germline V and J ends were trimmed by 5 bases and 3 bases, with 12 bases remaining between them. The CDR3 totals 14 residues. Germline V CDR1 and CDR2: SEHNR, FQNEAQ (reference sequence).

The rearrangement links TRBV27 to TRBJ2-7; 11 bases match TRBD1. The ends lost 5 bases at V and 7 bases at J; junction bases unmatched: 10. The CDR3 is 15 residues long. Germline CDR1 reads MNHEY; CDR2 reads SMNVEV (reference sequence). The CDR3 loop reads CASSPDRGPTREQYF. DNA of the CDR3: TGTGCCAGCAGTCCGGACAGGGGGCCAACTAGAGAGCAGTACTTC.

This clonotype occurred many times. One end of the junction is discordant with germline, which a read error may explain. The genes are TRBV5-1 and TRBJ2-7; D remains ambiguous. This CDR3 is built from 13 residues. Germline V CDR1 and CDR2: SGHRS, YFSETQ. As DNA, the CDR3 is TGTGCCAGCAGTCCTACCCGCTCCTACGAGCAGTACTTC. It codes for CASSPTRSYEQYF.

The chain employs TRBV6-1 and TRBJ1-5; 8 nucleotides agree with TRBD1. This CDR3 is built from 15 residues. Germline V CDR1 and CDR2: MNHNS, SASEGT. J was trimmed by 6 bases and V by 2 bases; bases with no gene match: 6. CDR3 amino acids: CASSENGQGGQPQHF. CDR3 DNA sequence: TGTGCCAGCAGTGAAAATGGACAGGGTGGTCAGCCCCAGCATTTT.

This clonotype was detected only a few times. V and J are TRBV27 and TRBJ2-3, with 9 bases that match TRBD2. V was clipped by 0 bases and J by 1 base; unmatched bases: 5. The V gene's germline CDR1 is MNHEY and CDR2 SMNVEV (reference sequence). This CDR3 comprises 17 residues. CDR3 protein: CASSLSPLAGGTDTQYF. The CDR3, as DNA: TGTGCCAGCAGTTTATCCCCTTTAGCGGGAGGCACAGATACGCAGTATTTT.

This clonotype was seen repeatedly, ten times or more. This sequence joins TRBV27 and TRBJ2-7, with D unresolved. The CDR3 is 11 residues long. Trimming left V 5 bases short and J 2 bases short, with 4 bases between. Germline lookup yields CDR1 MNHEY and CDR2 SMNVEV (reference sequence). The CDR3 here is CASSPTYEQYF. CDR3 in DNA: TGTGCCAGCAGTCCCACCTACGAGCAGTACTTC.

The chain uses TRBV21-1 and TRBJ2-4; the table's D call, TRBD1, has no DNA check behind it. TRBV21-1 is classified as a pseudogene. The CDR3 extends over 16 amino acids. The CDR3: CATPLGQDPNKNIQYF. CDR3 in DNA: TGTGCCACCCCGCTGGGACAGGACCCGAACAAAAACATTCAGTACTTC.

This clonotype occurred many times. This chain joins TRBV29-1 and TRBJ2-5, with D possibly TRBD2 on 5 matching bases. V dropped 6 bases and J dropped 4 bases, with 18 bases sitting between them. There are 14 residues in the CDR3. CDR1 is SQVTM, CDR2 ANQGSEA, per germline. The CDR3 here is CSVTEGGLGETQYF. In DNA, the CDR3 is TGCAGCGTGACCGAAGGAGGTCTGGGAGAGACCCAGTACTTC.

This chain uses TRBV20-1 with TRBJ2-3; tentative D call: TRBD2 (6 bases). V lost 0 bases and J 2 bases, leaving 9 bases between the germline ends. This CDR3 has 14 amino acids. The germline V gene has CDR1 DFQATT and CDR2 SNEGSKA (reference sequence). The CDR3 DNA reads as TGCAGTGCTAGAGAAGAGGACTACACAGATACGCAGTATTTT. It codes for CSAREEDYTDTQYF.

This chain uses TRBV28 with TRBJ2-7; 7 nucleotides match TRBD2. The CDR3 extends over 15 amino acids. V gave up 6 bases and J gave up 1 base; unmatched junction bases: 9. Germline V gives CDR1 MDHEN, CDR2 SYDVKM. CDR3 nucleotide sequence: TGTGCCAGCAGGAAATCCGGGACTAAATCCTACGAGCAGTACTTC. Residues: CASRKSGTKSYEQYF.

The rearrangement uses TRBV29-1 and TRBJ1-3; D not resolved. V was pared by 4 bases and J by 0 bases, with 7 bases between. The germline gives CDR1 SQVTM, CDR2 ANQGSEA. This CDR3 spans 13 amino acids. The CDR3 DNA sequence: TGCAGCGTTGTCAAGGGCTCTGGAAACACCATATATTTT. Protein: CSVVKGSGNTIYF.

This clonotype was found a few times. This chain links TRBV6-6 with TRBJ1-5; no firm D call. V lost 6 bases and J 5 bases, leaving 8 bases between the germline ends. The germline V gene has CDR1 MNHNY and CDR2 SVGAGI (reference sequence). This CDR3 spans 12 amino acids. This CDR3 is CASSPMDQPQHF. The CDR3 nucleotides are TGTGCCAGCAGCCCCATGGATCAGCCCCAGCATTTT.

With respect to this clonotype: A junction boundary mismatches the germline segment, possibly from a read error. J is TRBJ2-3 and V is TRBV12-3 or TRBV12-4; possibly TRBD2 for D (5 bases). The CDR3 is 14 residues long. The CDR3 protein is CAGSSRREGDTQYF. The CDR3 region has the DNA TGTGCCGGCAGTTCCCGTCGAGAGGGAGATACGCAGTATTTT.

The CDR3 DNA reads as TGTGCCAGCAGTTTAAGCGGGGGCCCCTACAATGAGCAGTACTTC. Residues: CASSLSGGPYNEQYF. The genes are TRBV12-3 or TRBV12-4 and TRBJ2-7; 8 bases match TRBD2. The CDR3 extends over 15 amino acids. The junction had 10 bases not matched to a gene; V was cut back by 2 bases and J by 7 bases.

This chain uses TRBV7-9 with TRBJ2-1; TRBD2 agrees at 7 bases. Germline CDR1 SEHNR, CDR2 FQNEAQ (reference sequence). The V and J ends lost 5 bases and 6 bases, in that order; junction bases with no gene match: 10. The CDR3 has 15 amino acids. The DNA of the CDR3 is TGTGCCAGCAGCCTTGGACGGGGGGTGAGCAATGAGCAGTTCTTC. Its translation: CASSLGRGVSNEQFF.

This chain uses TRBV29-1 with TRBJ1-1, with D possibly TRBD1 on 6 matching bases. The germline gives CDR1 SQVTM, CDR2 ANQGSEA. The CDR3 loop spans 14 amino acids. The ends were cut back, 3 bases at V and 1 base at J, with 12 bases in the middle. CDR3 DNA: TGCAGCGTTGATTTCCGGACAGAGAACACTGAAGCTTTCTTT. This codes for CSVDFRTENTEAFF.

V usage is TRBV7-9 and J usage is TRBJ1-2; a possible D gene is TRBD1 (5 bases). Germline V gene sequence: CDR1 SEHNR, CDR2 FQNEAQ (reference sequence). Trimming shortened V by 4 bases and J by 3 bases, and 15 bases separated the two germline ends. This CDR3 spans 15 amino acids. The CDR3 DNA is TGTGCCAGCAGCTCCTCCGACAGAGGGTACTATGGCTACACCTTC. This encodes CASSSSDRGYYGYTF.

The V and J genes are TRBV6-5 and TRBJ2-7; 7 bases fit TRBD2. The germline CDR1 and CDR2 sequences are MNHEY and SVGAGI. V dropped 8 bases and J dropped 6; count of bases not matched to a gene: 7. The CDR3 runs to 12 residues. CDR3 residues: CASRGGVGEQYF. The CDR3 region has the DNA TGTGCCAGCCGGGGAGGGGTGGGCGAGCAGTACTTC.